The 22 T cell receptor beta chains presented below share a single source sample, sequenced in a study of blood T cell repertoires in COVID-19. The repertoire was sequenced with immunoSEQ multiplex PCR; TCRdb's copy has only in-frame clones and lacks some. This table has about 150,000 clones, roughly nine tenths appearing once. The sample taken for sequencing was peripheral blood. The source of these receptors is a woman aged 40 to 55 with acute or convalescent COVID-19.

The J gene is TRBJ1-1, the V gene TRBV2; 10 bases map to TRBD1. Germline-derived CDR1 and CDR2 are SNHLY and FYNNEI. This CDR3 has 16 residues. Trimming removed 9 bases from V and 7 bases from J; junction bases left unmatched: 17. For the CDR3, the DNA is TGTGCCAGTGAGTTCGATCCGGGACAGGGGATGGGTGAAGCTTTCTTT. Residues: CASEFDPGQGMGEAFF.

J is TRBJ1-6 and V is TRBV5-1; perhaps TRBD1 as D (6 bases). The CDR3 spans 18 residues. CDR1 is SGHRS and CDR2 is YFSETQ in the germline V gene. V lost 2 bases and J lost 0, with 15 bases in between. The CDR3 is CASSLRTAMSSYNSPLHF. CDR3 in DNA: TGCGCCAGCAGCTTAAGGACAGCTATGAGCTCCTATAATTCACCCCTCCACTTT.

The J gene is TRBJ2-7, the V gene TRBV7-2, with 8 bases fitting TRBD2. J was trimmed by 5 bases and V by 5 bases; bases with no gene match: 5. From germline, CDR1 is SGHTA and CDR2 FQGNSA. The CDR3 runs to 13 residues. The CDR3 loop reads CASSPQGLDEQYF. DNA for the CDR3: TGTGCCAGCAGCCCCCAGGGACTAGACGAGCAGTACTTC. Based on the CDR3 plus reference TRBV7-2 and TRBJ2-7, the full variable domain is GAGVSQSPSNKVTEKGKDVELRCDPISGHTALYWYRQSLGQGLEFLIYFQGNSAPDKSGLPSDRFSAERTGGSVSTLTIQRTQQEDSAVYLCASSPQGLDEQYFGPGTRLTVT.

V is TRBV3-1 (or the pseudogene TRBV3-2) and J is TRBJ2-4; TRBD2 aligns across 8 bases. The CDR3 is made up of 16 amino acids. The germline V gene encodes CDR1 LGHDT and CDR2 YNNKEL (reference sequence). V gave up 1 base and J gave up 11 bases; unmatched junction bases: 13. CDR3 in amino acids: CASSQGGTRGTLLQYF. The CDR3 nucleotides are TGTGCCAGCAGCCAAGGGGGGACTAGAGGAACCCTCCTTCAGTACTTC.

The V call is TRBV5-1, the J call TRBJ2-5, with 7 bases lining up with TRBD2. Trimming at V came to 3 bases and at J to 2 bases, leaving 13 bases not matched to a gene. This CDR3 contains 17 residues. Germline values: CDR1 SGHRS, CDR2 YFSETQ. Here the CDR3 reads CASSWASGTNQQETQYF. DNA of the CDR3: TGCGCCAGCAGCTGGGCTAGCGGAACGAATCAACAAGAGACCCAGTACTTC.

This chain joins TRBV30 and TRBJ2-1; 12 bases match TRBD2. In germline, CDR1 is GTSNPN, CDR2 SVGIG (reference sequence). This CDR3 has 17 residues. V dropped 3 bases and J dropped 5; count of bases not matched to a gene: 11. DNA of the CDR3: TGTGCCTGGAGCACCGGGGCTAGCGGGGGGGTGGACAATGAGCAGTTCTTC. It translates to CAWSTGASGGVDNEQFF.

The rearrangement joins TRBV7-2 to TRBJ2-2; 9 nucleotides line up with TRBD1. The CDR3 sequence is 15 residues long. J lost 3 bases, V lost 5 bases, and 4 bases had no gene match. The V gene's germline CDR1 is SGHTA and CDR2 FQGNSA. The chain's CDR3 is CASSRTGVDTGELFF. The CDR3 region has the DNA TGTGCCAGCAGCCGGACAGGGGTGGACACCGGGGAGCTGTTTTTT.

The rearrangement links TRBV10-3 to TRBJ2-1; 13 bases map to TRBD2. J was trimmed by 0 bases and V by 6 bases; bases with no gene match: 14. CDR1 and CDR2 (germline): ENHRY, SYGVKD. CDR3 length: 20 amino acids. The CDR3 DNA follows: TGTGCCATCAGACCCCTAACTAGCGGGGGGGCTTTGAGCTCCTACAATGAGCAGTTCTTC. Protein product: CAIRPLTSGGALSSYNEQFF.

The chain links TRBV10-3 to TRBJ1-6, with D perhaps matching TRBD1 (5 bases). The length of the CDR3 is 16 residues. The germline CDR1 and CDR2 sequences are ENHRY and SYGVKD. V lost 0 bases, J lost 9 bases, and 15 bases lay in between. The CDR3 is CAISESGQGGGSPLHF. In DNA, the CDR3 is TGTGCCATCAGTGAGTCCGGCCAGGGAGGTGGTTCACCCCTCCACTTT.

V usage is TRBV18 and J usage is TRBJ1-1; 8 bases agree with TRBD1. V lost 2 bases and J lost 4; bases outside the gene matches: 6. CDR1 is KGHSH and CDR2 is LQKENI in the germline V gene. This CDR3 is 15 amino acids long. The DNA for the CDR3 is TGTGCCAGCTCACCAGGACAGGGCGGCGGCACTGAAGCTTTCTTT. This translates into CASSPGQGGGTEAFF.

This chain joins TRBV3-1 (or the pseudogene TRBV3-2) and TRBJ2-1, with TRBD1 identical over 7 bases. CDR3 length: 11 amino acids. The germline CDR1 and CDR2 sequences are LGHDT and YNNKEL (reference sequence). Germline trimming cut 6 bases from V and 9 bases from J; bases unmatched to any gene: 2. The CDR3 nucleotides read TGTGCCAGCAGGACAGGGTCTGAGCAGTTCTTC. It specifies CASRTGSEQFF.

This rearrangement joins TRBV14 to TRBJ2-1; D remains ambiguous. Between the trimmed V and J ends, which lost 2 bases and 12 bases, there was a span of 17 bases. The length of the CDR3 is 14 residues. Germline V gene data show CDR1 as SGHDN and CDR2 as FVKESK. This chain's CDR3 is CASSQPPIMWPQFF. Here the CDR3 DNA reads TGTGCCAGCAGCCAACCTCCCATTATGTGGCCGCAGTTCTTC.

The chain joins TRBV30 to TRBJ2-5; TRBD2 matches at 11 bases. This CDR3 region has 14 residues. Trimming cost V 2 bases and J 4 bases; bases outside gene matches: 3. Germline CDR1 reads GTSNPN; CDR2 reads SVGIG (reference sequence). CDR3 sequence: CAWSFGLAGETQYF. In nucleotides, the CDR3 is TGTGCCTGGAGTTTCGGACTAGCGGGAGAGACCCAGTACTTC.

This clone was counted between two and nine times. The chain employs TRBV7-8 and TRBJ2-7; D is undetermined. Per germline, CDR1 SGHVS and CDR2 FQNEAQ. The CDR3 totals 13 residues. With 5 bases removed from V and 4 bases from J, the gap between germline ends came to 12 bases. This CDR3 reads CASSPGPVYEQYF. The CDR3, as DNA: TGTGCCAGCAGCCCGGGTCCAGTGTACGAGCAGTACTTC.

CDR3 protein: CASWKGIGYGYTF. For the CDR3, the DNA is TGTGCCAGCTGGAAGGGGATTGGCTATGGCTACACCTTC. This rearrangement joins TRBV25-1 to TRBJ1-2; possibly TRBD1 for D (5 bases). Germline V gene sequence: CDR1 MGHDK, CDR2 SYGVNS. The CDR3 has 13 residues. Trimming took 8 bases from V and 4 from J, leaving 14 bases between them.

This sequence joins TRBV12-5 and TRBJ2-2; 7 nucleotides line up with TRBD1. Trimming removed 7 bases from V and 4 bases from J; junction bases left unmatched: 12. Germline V gives CDR1 LGHNT, CDR2 FRNRAP. The CDR3 has 16 amino acids. CDR3 loop: CASDHGQELITGELFF. The CDR3 bases are TGTGCTAGTGACCATGGACAGGAACTGATCACCGGGGAGCTGTTTTTT.

This clone was detected a few times. V usage is TRBV6-6 and J usage is TRBJ1-5; D unclear. V lost 10 bases and J 3 bases, leaving 4 bases between the germline ends. This CDR3 region has 10 residues. Germline values: CDR1 MNHNY, CDR2 SVGAGI (reference sequence). This chain's CDR3 is CATNNQPQHF. In DNA, the CDR3 is TGTGCCACCAACAATCAGCCCCAGCATTTT.

The gene calls are TRBV27 and TRBJ1-2, with 8 bases lining up with TRBD1. V trimming: 6 bases; J trimming: 2 bases; junction bases outside the gene matches: 11. The germline gives CDR1 MNHEY, CDR2 SMNVEV (reference sequence). This CDR3 has 16 amino acids. The CDR3 sequence: CASSRAGQGANYGYTF. CDR3 bases: TGTGCCAGCAGCCGCGCCGGACAGGGTGCAAACTATGGCTACACCTTC.

This clone came up a few times. The identical CDR3 is also encoded by other nucleotide sequences in the sample. This sequence joins TRBV5-6 and TRBJ1-6; TRBD1 matches at 8 bases. The V gene's germline CDR1 is SGHDT and CDR2 YYEEEE. The V segment lost 5 bases and the J segment 0 bases; nucleotides outside the gene matches: 4. The CDR3 has 16 residues. In DNA, the CDR3 is TGTGCCAGCAGTTTAGACAGGGGCTCCTATAATTCACCCCTCCACTTT. Its protein is CASSLDRGSYNSPLHF.

This clone was counted a few times. The gene calls are TRBV7-9 and TRBJ2-1; 10 bases are a match to TRBD2. J lost 4 bases, V lost 5 bases, and 17 bases had no gene match. This CDR3 contains 19 residues. The germline V gene encodes CDR1 SEHNR and CDR2 FQNEAQ (reference sequence). The DNA of the CDR3 is TGTGCCAGCAGCCCGAGGGTCTATTCGGGACTAGCGAATTACAATGAGCAGTTCTTC. Encoded protein: CASSPRVYSGLANYNEQFF.

CDR3 loop: CASSSGTGYSPLHF. The CDR3 DNA reads as TGTGCCAGCAGCTCCGGGACAGGGTATTCACCCCTCCACTTT. V gene TRBV7-9 combines with J gene TRBJ1-6, with 9 positions matching TRBD1. CDR1 is SEHNR, CDR2 FQNEAQ, per germline (reference sequence). CDR3 length equals 14 residues. V lost 4 bases to trimming and J lost 8 bases; unmatched junction nucleotides: 3. Looking up the rest from reference TRBV7-9 and TRBJ1-6 gives the full variable domain: DTGVSQNPRHKITKRGQNVTFRCDPISEHNRLYWYRQTLGQGPEFLTYFQNEAQLEKSRLLSDRFSAERPKGSFSTLEIQRTEQGDSAMYLCASSSGTGYSPLHFGNGTRLTVT.

The chain joins TRBV30 to TRBJ2-2; perhaps TRBD2 as D (5 bases). The germline V gene encodes CDR1 GTSNPN and CDR2 SVGIG (reference sequence). The CDR3 contains 14 residues. The ends were cut back, 2 bases at V and 2 bases at J, with 9 bases in the middle. CDR3 sequence (DNA): TGTGCCTGGAGTCGAGGGCCTAACACCGGGGAGCTGTTTTTT. As protein: CAWSRGPNTGELFF.